This TCR beta chain was sequenced for a study of blood T cell repertoires in COVID-19. The method was immunoSEQ multiplex PCR; TCRdb's version includes in-frame clones alone and lacks a portion of them. The table lists 200,000 to 250,000 clones, about 78% of them singletons. This receptor was taken from a woman aged 70 to 79 with acute or convalescent COVID-19. Sequenced: peripheral blood.

CDR3 sequence reads: CATSDLAAASPSGRETQYF. The CDR3 bases are TGTGCCACCAGTGATTTAGCCGCGGCGTCTCCATCCGGCCGGGAGACCCAGTACTTC. The rearrangement joins TRBV24-1 to TRBJ2-5, with no clear D. The CDR3 spans 19 residues. CDR1 is KGHDR, CDR2 SFDVKD, per germline. V lost 1 base and J 5 bases, leaving 25 bases between the germline ends.